Listed below are T cell receptor beta chains from one sample, sequenced in a study of cytomegalovirus exposure and HLA in healthy donors. The assay was immunoSEQ multiplex PCR, and TCRdb's table has in-frame clones only and misses some. The data show about 91,000 clones, roughly 86% seen once. Sequencing was carried out using PBMCs. These receptors were obtained from a man aged 25 to 40 in good health and CMV-seropositive. CDR3s include the opening cysteine and the closing phenylalanine or tryptophan. Fields, in order: J gene, D gene, V gene, clone size, CDR3 protein, CDR3 DNA. D genes are given only for firm matches. Some rows mark clone size as missing; the rest say once, few, many or name a class of expanded clone.

TRBJ1-1 | NA | TRBV4-1 | NA | CASSPPGHQNTEAFF | TGCGCCAGCAGCCCGCCGGGACACCAAAACACTGAAGCTTTCTTT
TRBJ2-7 | TRBD2 | TRBV6-5 | NA | CASSLAGGYYEQYF | TGTGCCAGCAGTTTAGCGGGAGGCTACTACGAGCAGTACTTC
TRBJ2-2 | NA | TRBV19 | NA | CASTPWGGADTGELFF | TGTGCCAGTACCCCTTGGGGGGGCGCGGACACCGGGGAGCTGTTTTTT
TRBJ2-2 | TRBD2 | TRBV9 | NA | CASSRGLAGNTGELFF | TGTGCCAGCAGCCGAGGACTAGCGGGCAACACCGGGGAGCTGTTTTTT
TRBJ1-3 | NA | TRBV18 | NA | CASSPQGAGNTIYF | TGTGCCAGCTCACCACAGGGGGCTGGAAACACCATATATTTT
TRBJ1-1 | TRBD1 | TRBV28 | NA | CASSLLSTGGAFRGTEAFF | TGTGCCAGCAGTCTCCTGTCGACAGGGGGCGCCTTTCGAGGCACTGAAGCTTTCTTT
TRBJ1-1 | NA | TRBV6-5 | once | CASSYSQGWNTEAFF | TGTGCCAGCAGTTACTCGCAGGGGTGGAACACTGAAGCTTTCTTT
TRBJ1-1 | NA | TRBV7-9 | NA | CASSLSRETEAFF | TGTGCCAGCAGCTTATCCCGGGAGACTGAAGCTTTCTTT
TRBJ1-2 | NA | TRBV28 | NA | CGGPSYGYTF | TGTGGGGGCCCTTCCTATGGCTACACCTTC
TRBJ1-2 | NA | TRBV9 | once | CASSVDLADTTNYGYTF | TGTGCCAGCAGCGTAGATTTGGCGGACACAACTAACTATGGCTACACCTTC
TRBJ1-1 | NA | TRBV9 | NA | CASSLEYNTEAFF | TGTGCCAGCAGCCTCGAGTATAACACTGAAGCTTTCTTT
TRBJ2-5 | NA | TRBV28 | NA | CASSFGGYQETQYF | TGTGCCAGCAGTTTCGGGGGTTACCAAGAGACCCAGTACTTC
TRBJ1-1 | NA | TRBV7-8 | NA | CASSLEEGGGAFF | TGTGCCAGCAGCTTAGAGGAGGGCGGTGGAGCTTTCTTT
TRBJ1-1 | TRBD1 | TRBV7-6 | NA | CASSSGQFKQAFF | TGTGCCAGCAGCTCGGGACAGTTTAAACAAGCTTTCTTT
TRBJ1-1 | TRBD1 | TRBV5-1 | NA | CASSLEVIRDRGRDTEAFF | TGCGCCAGCAGCTTGGAGGTCATAAGGGACAGGGGGCGCGACACTGAAGCTTTCTTT
TRBJ2-7 | NA | TRBV2 | NA | CASSDLLPGEQYF | TGTGCCAGCAGTGATCTGCTTCCGGGAGAGCAGTACTTC
TRBJ2-7 | NA | TRBV6-9 | NA | CASRDSLLFEQYF | TGCGCCAGCAGAGACAGTTTACTCTTCGAGCAGTACTTC
TRBJ2-7 | TRBD2 | TRBV6-5 | NA | CATQRTSGSGREQYF | TGTGCCACACAACGGACTAGCGGGAGCGGGCGCGAGCAGTACTTC
TRBJ2-1 | NA | TRBV27 | NA | CASSSLVWTHNEQFF | TGTGCCAGCAGTTCCCTGGTTTGGACACACAATGAGCAGTTCTTC
TRBJ2-4 | NA | TRBV27 | NA | CASSFQQGGNIQYF | TGTGCCAGCAGTTTTCAGCAGGGAGGTAACATTCAGTACTTC
TRBJ1-3 | NA | TRBV5-1 | NA | CASSLPGANSGNTIYF | TGCGCCAGCAGCTTGCCAGGGGCCAACTCTGGAAACACCATATATTTT
TRBJ1-1 | NA | TRBV6-5 | NA | CASRQLNTEAFF | TGTGCCAGCAGACAACTGAACACTGAAGCTTTCTTT
TRBJ1-1 | TRBD1 | TRBV6-1 | NA | CASSGTGGGNTEAFF | TGTGCCAGCAGTGGGACAGGGGGCGGGAACACTGAAGCTTTCTTT
TRBJ1-6 | NA | TRBV15 | NA | CATSPDTYNSPLHF | TGTGCCACCAGCCCTGACACCTATAATTCACCCCTCCACTTT
TRBJ2-1 | NA | TRBV5-1 | once | CASSFTGDWVNEQFF | TGCGCCAGCAGCTTTACCGGGGACTGGGTCAATGAGCAGTTCTTC
TRBJ1-6 | TRBD1 | TRBV2 | NA | CASSPSSQGVWSPLHF | TGTGCCAGCAGCCCGAGCTCACAGGGGGTCTGGTCACCCCTCCACTTT
TRBJ1-1 | NA | TRBV28 | NA | CASRQINTEAFF | TGTGCCAGCAGACAAATAAACACTGAAGCTTTCTTT
TRBJ2-5 | NA | TRBV27 | NA | CASSLSGQGYQETQYF | TGTGCCAGCAGTTTATCGGGGCAGGGCTACCAAGAGACCCAGTACTTC
TRBJ2-5 | NA | TRBV5-1 | NA | CASSEPGAETQYF | TGCGCCAGCAGCGAACCAGGGGCGGAGACCCAGTACTTC